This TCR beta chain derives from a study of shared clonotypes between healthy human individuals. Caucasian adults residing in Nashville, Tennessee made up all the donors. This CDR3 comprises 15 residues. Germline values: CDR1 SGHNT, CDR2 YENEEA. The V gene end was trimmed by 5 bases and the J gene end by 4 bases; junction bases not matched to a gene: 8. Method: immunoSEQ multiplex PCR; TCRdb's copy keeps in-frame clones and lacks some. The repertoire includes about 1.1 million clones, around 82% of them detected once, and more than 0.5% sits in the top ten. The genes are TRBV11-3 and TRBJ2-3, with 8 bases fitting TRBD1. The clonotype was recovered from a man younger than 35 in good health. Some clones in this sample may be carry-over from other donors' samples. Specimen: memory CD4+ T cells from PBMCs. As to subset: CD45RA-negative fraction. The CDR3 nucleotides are TGTGCCAGCAGCATCGGACAGGGAGGCCCAGATACGCAGTATTTT. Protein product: CASSIGQGGPDTQYF. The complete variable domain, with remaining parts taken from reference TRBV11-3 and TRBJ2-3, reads EAGVVQSPRYKIIEKKQPVAFWCNPISGHNTLYWYLQNLGQGPELLIRYENEEAVDDSQLPKDRFSAERLKGVDSTLKIQPAELGDSAVYLCASSIGQGGPDTQYFGPGTRLTVL.